Listed here is a single T cell receptor (beta chain). Its antigen is still unknown. The sample comes from a study of cytomegalovirus exposure and HLA in healthy donors. Overall study context: The roughly 120 validation repertoires were reported in a later analysis to have been generated on the same platform as the approximately 700 first-cohort repertoires. Study-wide points: As was reported, the classifier diagnosed cytomegalovirus status with high specificity and sensitivity.

Using immunoSEQ multiplex PCR, the repertoire was profiled, and TCRdb retains in-frame clones only, with some absent. The sample contains around 98,000 clones, 70% to 90% of which appear only once. The germline CDR1 and CDR2 sequences are SGHAT and FQDESV (reference sequence). Trimming shortened V by 5 bases and J by 1 base, and 18 bases separated the two germline ends. This CDR3 is built from 16 residues. A roughly 130-subject validation cohort, separate from the approximately 720-subject first cohort, supplied the donors. The rearrangement joins TRBV11-1 to TRBJ2-7; possibly TRBD1 for D (6 bases). This receptor was identified in a woman in her thirties in good health and CMV-seronegative. Material: PBMCs. CDR3 in DNA: TGTGCCAGCAGCGAGGGGCGTGCGAGGGGGTCCTACGAGCAGTACTTC. Its translation: CASSEGRARGSYEQYF.